The present T cell receptor (beta chain) was sequenced within a study of cytomegalovirus exposure and HLA in healthy donors. Findings and limits, study-wide: Confirmation in vitro established that a few CMV-associated chains were specific for CMV antigens. TCR beta sequences reportedly predicted most subjects' HLA-A and HLA-B alleles accurately. TCR beta chains numbering under 200 were designated cytomegalovirus-associated.

A note on this clone: What it binds is not known.

Germline CDR1 SGHNT, CDR2 YENEEA. CDR3 size: 15 residues. V was shortened by 4 bases and J by 6 bases, with 17 bases between the two germline ends. The study ran its PCR with 60 Vbeta and 13 Jbeta primers. Profiling relied on immunoSEQ multiplex PCR, and the TCRdb table lists in-frame clones only, not all of them. Counted here are some 100,000 clones, 75% occurring once; the ten biggest clones make up roughly an eighth. The genes are TRBV11-3 and TRBJ2-3; no reliable D call. This TCR came from a male donor in good health and CMV-seropositive. The sequenced sample was PBMCs. CDR3: CASSSLRAVWDTQYF. The DNA of the CDR3 is TGTGCCAGCAGCTCCTTAAGAGCCGTTTGGGATACGCAGTATTTT. The entire variable domain, with the rest obtained from reference TRBV11-3 and TRBJ2-3, is as follows: EAGVVQSPRYKIIEKKQPVAFWCNPISGHNTLYWYLQNLGQGPELLIRYENEEAVDDSQLPKDRFSAERLKGVDSTLKIQPAELGDSAVYLCASSSLRAVWDTQYFGPGTRLTVL.